The clone carrying this TCR beta chain was picked up many times. Its antigen is currently unknown. These data originate in a study of response to subunit inactivated influenza vaccine. General study points: That few new T cells are recruited by each seasonal influenza vaccination was the authors' suggestion.

This CDR3 is 10 amino acids long. Trimming pared 6 bases from V and 6 bases from J, leaving 6 bases between. The germline CDR1 and CDR2 sequences are SQVTM and ANQGSEA. TCRdb re-derived calls from the RT-PCR reads in MiXCR, one entry per CDR3 protein. This repertoire shows approximately 500,000 distinct CDR3 sequences, about an eighth found once; its top ten account for around 13%. The sequenced sample was PBMCs from blood, obtained about 40 days after vaccination. The chain links TRBV29-1 to TRBJ2-1; D gene unclear. This receptor was taken from a man in his fifties or sixties who received an inactivated influenza vaccine. Here the CDR3 DNA reads TGCAGCGTAATTGTCAATGAGCAGTTCTTC. The encoded protein is CSVIVNEQFF.